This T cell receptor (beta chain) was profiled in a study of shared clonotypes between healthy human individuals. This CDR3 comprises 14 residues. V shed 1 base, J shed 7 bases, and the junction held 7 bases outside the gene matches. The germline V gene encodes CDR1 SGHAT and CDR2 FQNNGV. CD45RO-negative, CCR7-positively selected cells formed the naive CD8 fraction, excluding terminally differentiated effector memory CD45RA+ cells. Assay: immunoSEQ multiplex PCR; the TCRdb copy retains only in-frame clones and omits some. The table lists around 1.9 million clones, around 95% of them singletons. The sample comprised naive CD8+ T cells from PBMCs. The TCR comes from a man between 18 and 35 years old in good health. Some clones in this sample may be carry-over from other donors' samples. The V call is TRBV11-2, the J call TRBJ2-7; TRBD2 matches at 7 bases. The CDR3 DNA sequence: TGTGCCAGCAGCTTAGTCGCGGGAGCCCGGGAGCAGTACTTC. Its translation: CASSLVAGAREQYF. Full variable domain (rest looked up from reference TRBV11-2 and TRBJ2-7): EAGVAQSPRYKIIEKRQSVAFWCNPISGHATLYWYQQILGQGPKLLIQFQNNGVVDDSQLPKDRFSAERLKGVDSTLKIQPAKLEDSAVYLCASSLVAGAREQYFGPGTRLTVT.